This T cell receptor (beta chain) was profiled in a study of blood T cells in healthy people across ages. Study information: In model experiments, template switching was able to capture about one barcoded beta molecule for every two T cells that were present.

The authors ran a second PCR of roughly 6 to 12 cycles using a sample-barcoded 5' primer and a J-beta primer mix. Every cDNA molecule bore a tag from a template-switch adaptor containing 12 random nucleotides. TCRdb re-called the 5' RACE reads with MiXCR, one entry per CDR3 protein. Of around 800,000 distinct CDR3 sequences listed, 25% to 30% were seen once; the top ten hold approximately 2.9%. This CDR3 is 14 amino acids long. A few counts support this clonotype. Separately, the same data were catalogued under a study of T cells of mothers and their children. That source adds: Samples were provided by three healthy Caucasian mothers and their six children.

Sequenced material: blood. The receptor's source is a boy between 10 and 17 years old in good health. V usage is TRBV21-1 and J usage is TRBJ2-3; the table calls TRBD1, which could not be checked here. TRBV21-1 is deemed a pseudogene. CDR3 in DNA: TGTGCCAGCAGCAAGTCTATTGGGGCGGATACGCAGTATTTT. The encoded protein is CASSKSIGADTQYF.